This T cell receptor (beta chain) derives from a study of control samples from healthy donors and cancer patients. CDR3 length: 15 residues. Trimming shortened V by 0 bases and J by 3 bases, and 12 bases separated the two germline ends. Germline values: CDR1 LGHDT, CDR2 YNNKEL (reference sequence). Clones were sequenced by immunoSEQ multiplex PCR, and TCRdb holds only the in-frame ones, with some missing. The table shows about 120,000 clones, with just over 90% occurring only once. The chain combines TRBV3-1 (or the pseudogene TRBV3-2) with TRBJ2-7, with D perhaps TRBD1 (5 bases). Sequencing was carried out using blood. This receptor was identified in a woman aged 18-29 years in good health. The CDR3 protein is CASSQEPGRVYEQYF. In nucleotides, the CDR3 is TGTGCCAGCAGCCAAGAACCCGGCAGGGTCTACGAGCAGTACTTC.